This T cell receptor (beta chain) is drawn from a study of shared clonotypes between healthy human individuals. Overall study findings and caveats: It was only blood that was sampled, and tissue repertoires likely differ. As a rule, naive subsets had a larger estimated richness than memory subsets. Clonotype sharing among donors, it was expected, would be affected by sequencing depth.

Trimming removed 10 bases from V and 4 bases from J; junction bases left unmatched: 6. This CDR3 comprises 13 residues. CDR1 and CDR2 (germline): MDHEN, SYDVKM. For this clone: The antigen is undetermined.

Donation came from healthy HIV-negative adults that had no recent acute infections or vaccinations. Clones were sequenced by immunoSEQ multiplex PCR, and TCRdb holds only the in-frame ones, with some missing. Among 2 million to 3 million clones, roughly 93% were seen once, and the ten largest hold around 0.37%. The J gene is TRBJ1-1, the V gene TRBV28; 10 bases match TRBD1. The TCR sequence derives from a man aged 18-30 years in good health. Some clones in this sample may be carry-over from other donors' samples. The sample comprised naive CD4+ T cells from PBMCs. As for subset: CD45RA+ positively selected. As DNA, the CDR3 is TGTGCCACCGAAGGACAGGGGGTCACTGAAGCTTTCTTT. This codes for CATEGQGVTEAFF.